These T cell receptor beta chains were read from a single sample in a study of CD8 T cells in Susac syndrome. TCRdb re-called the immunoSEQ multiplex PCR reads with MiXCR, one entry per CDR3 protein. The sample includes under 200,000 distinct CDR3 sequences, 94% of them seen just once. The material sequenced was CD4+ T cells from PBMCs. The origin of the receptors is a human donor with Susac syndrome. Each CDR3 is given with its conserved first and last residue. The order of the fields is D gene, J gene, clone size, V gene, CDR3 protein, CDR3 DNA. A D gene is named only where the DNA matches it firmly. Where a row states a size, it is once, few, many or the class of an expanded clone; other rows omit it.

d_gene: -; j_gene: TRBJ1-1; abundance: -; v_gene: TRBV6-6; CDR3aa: CASRLEENTEAFF; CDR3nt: TGTGCCAGCAGGTTGGAGGAGAACACTGAAGCTTTCTTT
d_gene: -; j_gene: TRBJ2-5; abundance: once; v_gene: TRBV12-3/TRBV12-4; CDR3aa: CASSRRDGRQETQYF; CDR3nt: TGTGCCAGCAGTCGTCGGGACGGCCGTCAAGAGACCCAGTACTTC
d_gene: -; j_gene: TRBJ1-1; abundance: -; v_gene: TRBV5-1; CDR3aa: CASSLLPGSTEAFF; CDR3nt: TGCGCCAGCAGCTTGCTTCCGGGCTCAACTGAAGCTTTCTTT
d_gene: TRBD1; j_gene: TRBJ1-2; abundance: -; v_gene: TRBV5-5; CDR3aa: CASSPHATGEYGYTF; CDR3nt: TGTGCCAGCAGCCCCCACGCGACAGGGGAATATGGCTACACCTTC
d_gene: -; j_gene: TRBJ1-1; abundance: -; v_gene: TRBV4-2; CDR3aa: CASMSGSGAEETFF; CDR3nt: TGTGCCAGCATGAGTGGGTCAGGGGCCGAAGAAACTTTCTTT
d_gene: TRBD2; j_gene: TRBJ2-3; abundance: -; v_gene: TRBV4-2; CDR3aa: CASSQGASSGGPLSTDTQYF; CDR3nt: TGTGCCAGCAGCCAAGGAGCCTCTAGCGGGGGGCCGCTTAGCACAGATACGCAGTATTTT
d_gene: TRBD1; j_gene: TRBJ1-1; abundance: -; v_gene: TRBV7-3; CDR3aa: CASSPLTGVNTEAFF; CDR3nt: TGTGCCAGCAGCCCTCTGACAGGGGTGAACACTGAAGCTTTCTTT
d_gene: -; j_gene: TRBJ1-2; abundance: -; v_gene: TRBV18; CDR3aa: CASSPSTDYGYTF; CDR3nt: TGTGCCAGCTCACCTTCGACAGACTATGGCTACACCTTC
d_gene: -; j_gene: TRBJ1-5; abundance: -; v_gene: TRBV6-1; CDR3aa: CASSVNNQPQHF; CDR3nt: TGTGCCAGCAGTGTAAACAATCAGCCCCAGCATTTT
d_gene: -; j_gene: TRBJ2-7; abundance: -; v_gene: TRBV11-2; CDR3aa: CASSLGWLSYEQYF; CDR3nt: TGTGCCAGCAGCTTAGGATGGTTAAGCTACGAGCAGTACTTC
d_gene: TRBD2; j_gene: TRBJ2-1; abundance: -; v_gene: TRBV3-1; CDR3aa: CASSLRGLAGFNEQFF; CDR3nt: TGTGCCAGCAGCTTACGGGGACTAGCGGGGTTCAATGAGCAGTTCTTC
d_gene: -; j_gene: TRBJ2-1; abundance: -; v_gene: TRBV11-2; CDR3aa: CASSFAVGVGYNEQFF; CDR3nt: TGTGCCAGCAGCTTCGCCGTGGGGGTAGGGTACAATGAGCAGTTCTTC
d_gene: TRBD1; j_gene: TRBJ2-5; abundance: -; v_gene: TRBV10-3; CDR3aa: CAISSGQGAQETQYF; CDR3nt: TGTGCCATCAGTAGTGGACAGGGGGCCCAAGAGACCCAGTACTTC
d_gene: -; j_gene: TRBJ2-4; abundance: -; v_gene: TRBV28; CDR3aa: CASSLAKNIQYF; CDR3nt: TGTGCCAGCAGTTTAGCCAAAAACATTCAGTACTTC
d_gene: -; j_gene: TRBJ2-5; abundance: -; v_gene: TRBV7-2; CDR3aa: CASSLGRGSETQYF; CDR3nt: TGTGCCAGCAGCTTAGGAAGGGGTTCGGAGACCCAGTACTTC
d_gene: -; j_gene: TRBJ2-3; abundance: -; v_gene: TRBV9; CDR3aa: CASSPGHSDTQYF; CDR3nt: TGTGCCAGCAGCCCGGGACATTCGGATACGCAGTATTTT
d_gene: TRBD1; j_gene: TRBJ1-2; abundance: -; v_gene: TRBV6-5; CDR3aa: CASRQPGQGNYGYTF; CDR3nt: TGTGCCAGCAGACAGCCGGGACAGGGAAACTATGGCTACACCTTC
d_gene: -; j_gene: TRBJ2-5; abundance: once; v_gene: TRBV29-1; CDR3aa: CSVLKETQYF; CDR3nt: TGCAGCGTTCTTAAGGAGACCCAGTACTTC
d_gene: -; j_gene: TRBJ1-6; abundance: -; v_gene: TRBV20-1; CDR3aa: CSARGQGPYNSPLHF; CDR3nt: TGCAGTGCTAGAGGCCAGGGACCCTATAATTCACCCCTCCACTTT
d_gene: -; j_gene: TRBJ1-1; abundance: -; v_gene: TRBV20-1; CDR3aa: CSARETDTEAFF; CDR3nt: TGCAGTGCTAGGGAGACTGACACTGAAGCTTTCTTT
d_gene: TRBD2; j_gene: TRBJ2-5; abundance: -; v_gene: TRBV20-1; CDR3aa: CSAGRTSGGGETQYF; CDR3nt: TGCAGTGCTGGAAGGACTAGCGGGGGTGGAGAGACCCAGTACTTC
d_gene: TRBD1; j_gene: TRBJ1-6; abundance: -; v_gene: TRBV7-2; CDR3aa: CASSLGQALHF; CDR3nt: TGTGCCAGCAGCTTGGGACAGGCCCTCCACTTT
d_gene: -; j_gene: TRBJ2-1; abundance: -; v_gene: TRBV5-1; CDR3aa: CASSLGRTNEQFF; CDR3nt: TGCGCCAGCAGCTTGGGGCGGACAAATGAGCAGTTCTTC
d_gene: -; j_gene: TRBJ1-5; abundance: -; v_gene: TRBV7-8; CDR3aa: CASSLGPRLRGDQPQHF; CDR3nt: TGTGCCAGCAGCTTAGGCCCCCGGCTTCGGGGCGATCAGCCCCAGCATTTT